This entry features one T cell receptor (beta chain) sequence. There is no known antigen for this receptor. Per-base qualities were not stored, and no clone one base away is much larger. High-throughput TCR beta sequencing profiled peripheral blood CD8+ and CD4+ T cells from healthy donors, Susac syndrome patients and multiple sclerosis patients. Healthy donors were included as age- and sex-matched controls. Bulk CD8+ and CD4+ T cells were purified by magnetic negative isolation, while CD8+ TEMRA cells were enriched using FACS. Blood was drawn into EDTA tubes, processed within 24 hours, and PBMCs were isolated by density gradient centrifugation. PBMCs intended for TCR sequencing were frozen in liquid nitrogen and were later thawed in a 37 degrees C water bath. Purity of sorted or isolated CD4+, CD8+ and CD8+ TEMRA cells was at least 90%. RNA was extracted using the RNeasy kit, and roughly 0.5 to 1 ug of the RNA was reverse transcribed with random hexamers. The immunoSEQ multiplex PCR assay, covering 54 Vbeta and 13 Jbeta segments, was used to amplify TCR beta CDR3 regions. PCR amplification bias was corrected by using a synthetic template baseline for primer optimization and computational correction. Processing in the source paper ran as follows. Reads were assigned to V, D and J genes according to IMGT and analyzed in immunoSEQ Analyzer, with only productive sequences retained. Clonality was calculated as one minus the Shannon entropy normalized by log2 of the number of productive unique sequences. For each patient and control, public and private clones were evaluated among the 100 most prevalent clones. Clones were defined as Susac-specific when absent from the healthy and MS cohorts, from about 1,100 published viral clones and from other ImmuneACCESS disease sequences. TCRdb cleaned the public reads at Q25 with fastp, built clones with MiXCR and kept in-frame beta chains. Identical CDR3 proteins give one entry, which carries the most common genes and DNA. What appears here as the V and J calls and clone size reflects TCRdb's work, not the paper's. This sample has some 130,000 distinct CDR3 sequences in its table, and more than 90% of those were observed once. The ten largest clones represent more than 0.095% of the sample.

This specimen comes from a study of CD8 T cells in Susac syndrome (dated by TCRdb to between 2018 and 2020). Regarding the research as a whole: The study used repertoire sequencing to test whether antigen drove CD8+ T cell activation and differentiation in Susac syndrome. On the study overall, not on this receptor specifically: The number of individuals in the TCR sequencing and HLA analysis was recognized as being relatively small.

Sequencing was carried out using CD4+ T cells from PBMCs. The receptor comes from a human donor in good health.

CDR3 loop: CASSQATSAAKNIQYF. In nucleotide form, the sequence is TGTGCCAGCAGCCAAGCGACTAGCGCTGCCAAAAACATTCAGTACTTC. The rearrangement joined TRBV4-2 to TRBJ2-4; 8 bases in the junction line up with TRBD2. The CDR3, cysteine through phenylalanine, is 16 amino acids long. Only the CDR3 part of the read is kept: 48 bases, read in frame from the first base. Via the germline V gene, CDR1 is LGHNA and CDR2 YNFKEQ. V loses 1 base at its end and J loses 1 base; junction bases beyond the gene matches: 3.